The 4 T cell receptor beta chains listed next were all sequenced from one sample in a study of lymphopenia after photon versus proton radiotherapy. Profiled with immunoSEQ multiplex PCR; TCRdb holds only in-frame clones, not every one. Among 7,000 to 9,000 clones listed, 85% to 95% were seen once. The sample consisted of peripheral blood, taken from a patient treated with photon-based radiotherapy. The receptors derive from a woman in her forties or fifties with cholangiocarcinoma.

This chain joins TRBV5-4 and TRBJ2-5; D ambiguous. The CDR3 spans 13 residues. The V and J ends lost 4 bases and 3 bases respectively, with 10 bases between them. Germline CDR1 reads SGHNT; CDR2 reads YYREEE (reference sequence). CDR3 in DNA: TGTGCCAGCAGCACTCCCGAGGAAGAGACCCAGTACTTC. Translation: CASSTPEEETQYF.

The V call is TRBV28, the J call TRBJ2-7; D might be TRBD2 (5 bases). Germline CDR1 MDHEN, CDR2 SYDVKM. V lost 3 bases and J 7 bases, leaving 10 bases between the germline ends. The CDR3 has 12 amino acids. CDR3 loop: CASSLRVREQYF. The CDR3 nucleotides read TGTGCCAGCAGTTTGAGGGTTAGAGAGCAGTACTTC.

The chain carries TRBV6-5 and TRBJ2-3, with TRBD1 matching 9 bases. The V gene end was trimmed by 6 bases and the J gene end by 5 bases; junction bases not matched to a gene: 6. The germline CDR1 and CDR2 sequences are MNHEY and SVGAGI. This CDR3 has 14 residues. DNA of the CDR3: TGTGCCAGCAGCCCGGGACAGGGAAAAGATACGCAGTATTTT. Protein product: CASSPGQGKDTQYF.

The V gene is TRBV30, the J gene TRBJ1-2; no reliable D call. Between the trimmed V and J ends, which lost 2 bases and 4 bases, there was a span of 11 bases. The CDR3 runs 13 residues. CDR1 and CDR2 (germline): GTSNPN, SVGIG (reference sequence). CDR3 protein: CAWSIQPTYGYTF. CDR3 coding DNA: TGTGCCTGGAGTATACAGCCAACCTATGGCTACACCTTC.